This T cell receptor (beta chain) was obtained from a study of identical twins. The V gene lost 2 bases and the J gene lost 11 bases, with 21 bases spanning the gap. The CDR3 has 15 amino acids. Germline lookup yields CDR1 MNHEY and CDR2 SVGAGI. MiXCR, run by TCRdb on the 5' RACE reads, gives a single entry per CDR3 protein. The profile shows around 1.7 million distinct CDR3 sequences, 32% of them singletons. Sample: cord blood. The chain joins TRBV6-5 to TRBJ2-5, with D tentatively TRBD2 (5 bases). The TCR originated in a newborn girl in good health. For the CDR3, the DNA is TGTGCCAGCAGTTACCGGGATGGGCTTTACAATGAGCAGTACTTC. It translates to CASSYRDGLYNEQYF.